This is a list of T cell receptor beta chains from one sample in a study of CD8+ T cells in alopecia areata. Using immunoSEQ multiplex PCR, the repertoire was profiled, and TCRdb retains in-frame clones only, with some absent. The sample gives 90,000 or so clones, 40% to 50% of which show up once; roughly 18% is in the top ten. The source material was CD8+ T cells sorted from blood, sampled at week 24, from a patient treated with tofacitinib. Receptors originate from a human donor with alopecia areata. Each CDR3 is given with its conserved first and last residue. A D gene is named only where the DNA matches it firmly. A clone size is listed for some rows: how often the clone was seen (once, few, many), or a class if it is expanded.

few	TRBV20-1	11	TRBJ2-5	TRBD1	CSARQGETQYF	TGCAGTGCCCGACAGGGCGAGACCCAGTACTTC
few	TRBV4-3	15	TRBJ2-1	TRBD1	CASSQGTVTGEEQFF	TGCGCCAGCAGCCAAGGCACCGTTACAGGGGAGGAGCAGTTCTTC
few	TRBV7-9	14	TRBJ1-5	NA	CASSSDGSNQPQHF	TGTGCCAGCAGTTCAGACGGAAGCAATCAGCCCCAGCATTTT
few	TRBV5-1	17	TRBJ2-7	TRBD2	CASSLASGRSLAYEQYF	TGCGCCAGCAGCTTGGCTAGCGGGAGGTCCCTAGCCTACGAGCAGTACTTC
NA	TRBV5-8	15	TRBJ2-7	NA	CASSSQETGPYEQYF	TGTGCCAGCAGCTCGCAGGAGACAGGACCCTACGAGCAGTACTTC
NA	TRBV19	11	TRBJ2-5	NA	CASTSTGTQYF	TGTGCCAGTACTTCCACCGGGACCCAGTACTTC
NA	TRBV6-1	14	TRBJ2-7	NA	CASSEAGTTYEQYF	TGTGCCAGCAGTGAAGCCGGGACAACCTACGAGCAGTACTTC
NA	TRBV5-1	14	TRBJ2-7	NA	CASSPQSSSYEQYF	TGCGCCAGCAGCCCTCAGAGTAGCTCCTACGAGCAGTACTTC
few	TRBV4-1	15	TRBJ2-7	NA	CASSQQGLSSYEQYF	TGCGCCAGCAGCCAACAAGGTCTTAGCTCCTACGAGCAGTACTTC
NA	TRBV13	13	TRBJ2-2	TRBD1	CASSDRVAGELFF	TGTGCCAGCAGCGACAGGGTTGCCGGGGAGCTGTTTTTT
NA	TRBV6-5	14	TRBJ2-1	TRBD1	CASTGRDRLNEQFF	TGTGCCAGCACTGGCCGGGACAGGCTCAATGAGCAGTTCTTC
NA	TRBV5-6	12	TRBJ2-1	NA	CASSSYRNEQFF	TGTGCCAGCAGCTCATACAGGAATGAGCAGTTCTTC
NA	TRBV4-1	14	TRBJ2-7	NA	CASSQELGLYEQYF	TGCGCCAGCAGCCAAGAGTTAGGTTTGTACGAGCAGTACTTC
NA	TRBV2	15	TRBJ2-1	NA	CASSESSAPTYEQFF	TGTGCCAGCAGTGAATCGTCGGCCCCGACGTATGAGCAGTTCTTC
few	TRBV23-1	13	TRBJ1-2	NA	CASSPPLKNGYTF	TGCGCCAGCAGTCCCCCTCTCAAAAATGGCTACACCTTC
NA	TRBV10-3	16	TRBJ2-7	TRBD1	CAISAGAQGADYEQYF	TGTGCCATCAGTGCCGGGGCCCAGGGGGCGGACTACGAGCAGTACTTC
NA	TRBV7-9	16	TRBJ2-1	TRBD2	CASSQDRGRALNEQFF	TGCGCCAGCAGCCAAGATCGCGGGAGGGCCCTCAATGAGCAGTTCTTC
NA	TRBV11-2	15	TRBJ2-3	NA	CASSPTGGRTDTQYF	TGTGCCAGCAGCCCAACCGGGGGGCGCACGGATACGCAGTATTTT
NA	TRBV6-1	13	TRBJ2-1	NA	CASMLRTTNEQFF	TGTGCCAGCATGCTCCGGACAACTAATGAGCAGTTCTTC
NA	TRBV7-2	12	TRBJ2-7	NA	CASSLGAYEQYF	TGTGCCAGCAGCTTAGGAGCCTACGAGCAGTACTTC
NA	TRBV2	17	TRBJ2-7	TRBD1	CAITDRLRAGDSYEQYF	TGTGCCATTACGGACAGGCTGCGGGCCGGAGACTCCTACGAGCAGTACTTC
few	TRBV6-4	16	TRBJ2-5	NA	CASSGYCDELPETQYF	TGTGCCAGCAGTGGTTATTGCGACGAGCTGCCAGAGACCCAGTACTTC
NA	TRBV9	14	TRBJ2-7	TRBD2	CASSVAGLGQEQYF	TGTGCCAGCAGCGTAGCGGGACTAGGTCAGGAGCAGTACTTC